This T cell receptor (beta chain) appears in the sequencing data of a study of shared clonotypes between healthy human individuals. V gave up 2 bases and J gave up 5 bases; unmatched junction bases: 2. This CDR3 region has 13 residues. CDR1 is GTSNPN and CDR2 is SVGIG in the germline V gene (reference sequence). Study findings and constraints: The researchers took only blood, and tissue repertoires probably look different. The generation probabilities recorded for non-shared clonotypes fell below those of clonotypes shared by all four donors.

A remark on this clone: Its antigen is undetermined.

Free of recent acute infections or vaccinations, the donors were healthy HIV-negative adults. On sorted subsets, replicate PCRs used roughly 220 ng DNA, or 30,000 or so T cell genomes. The method was immunoSEQ multiplex PCR; TCRdb's version includes in-frame clones alone and lacks a portion of them. Here the sample spans 550,000 to 850,000 clones, roughly two thirds being singletons. Sequenced material: memory CD4+ T cells sorted from blood. The sample's subset: CD45RA-negative fraction. This chain connects TRBV30 to TRBJ1-5; 8 bases agree with TRBD1. The sequence was obtained from a woman aged 30 to 39 in good health. The CDR3 sequence is CAWSQGADQPQHF. For the CDR3, the DNA is TGTGCCTGGAGTCAGGGGGCAGATCAGCCCCAGCATTTT.